The 2 T cell receptor beta chains reported below all come from one sample, sequenced in a study of PD-L1 blockade in urothelial cancer. Time point of the sample: pretreatment peripheral blood. Sequencing was performed with immunoSEQ multiplex PCR; in TCRdb, only in-frame clones are kept and a portion is missing. The sample holds tens of thousands of clones; about 81% are singletons and the top ten take 1.6%. Sample: PBMCs, taken around atezolizumab (anti-PD-L1) treatment. These receptors all come from a man between 70 and 80 years old with urothelial cancer.

This clone was counted between two and nine times. The chain has TRBV29-1 and TRBJ1-1, with 9 bases matching TRBD1. V gave up 6 bases and J gave up 5 bases; unmatched junction bases: 7. The CDR3 extends over 13 amino acids. Looked up from germline, CDR1 is SQVTM and CDR2 is ANQGSEA. This CDR3 is CSVGDRVNTEAFF. In nucleotides, the CDR3 is TGCAGCGTAGGGGACAGGGTAAATACTGAAGCTTTCTTT.

The chain recombines TRBV19 with TRBJ2-2; 8 bases line up with TRBD2. The CDR3 sequence is 15 residues long. V shed 7 bases, J shed 8 bases, and the junction held 12 bases outside the gene matches. Germline CDR1 reads LNHDA; CDR2 reads SQIVND (reference sequence). CDR3 region: CASTDGGSGSGELFF. Here the CDR3 DNA reads TGTGCCAGTACCGACGGTGGGAGCGGGAGTGGGGAGCTGTTTTTT.